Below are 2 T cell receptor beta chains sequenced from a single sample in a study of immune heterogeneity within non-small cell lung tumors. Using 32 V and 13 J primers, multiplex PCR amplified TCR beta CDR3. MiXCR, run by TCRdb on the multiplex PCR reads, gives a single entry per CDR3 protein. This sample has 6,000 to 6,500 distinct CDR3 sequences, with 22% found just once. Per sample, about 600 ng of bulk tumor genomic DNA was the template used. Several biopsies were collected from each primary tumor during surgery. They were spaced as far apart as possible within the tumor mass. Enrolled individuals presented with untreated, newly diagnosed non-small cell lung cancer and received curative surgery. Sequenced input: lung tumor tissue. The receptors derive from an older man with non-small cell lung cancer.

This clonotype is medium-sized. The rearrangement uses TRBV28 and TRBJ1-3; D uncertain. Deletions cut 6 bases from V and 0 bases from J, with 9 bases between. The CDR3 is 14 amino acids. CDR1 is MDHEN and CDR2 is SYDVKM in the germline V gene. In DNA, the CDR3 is TGTGCCAGCAGGAAACCTAGCTCTGGAAACACCATATATTTT. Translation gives CASRKPSSGNTIYF.

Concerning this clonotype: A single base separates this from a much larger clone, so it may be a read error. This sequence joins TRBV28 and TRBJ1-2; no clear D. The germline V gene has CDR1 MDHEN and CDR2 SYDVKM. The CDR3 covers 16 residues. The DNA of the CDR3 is TGTGCCAGCAGTTTAAAGGTTTCGGGCGCGCCCTATCGCTACACCTTC. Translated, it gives CASSLKVSGAPYRYTF.